A single sample gave rise to the 7 T cell receptor beta chains below, sequenced in a study of T cell repertoires and HLA-DP antigens. No antigen has been assigned to these receptors. Using immunoSEQ multiplex PCR, the repertoire was profiled, and TCRdb retains in-frame clones only, with some absent. The table records approximately 100,000 clones, around nine tenths of them present only once. The material sequenced was CD4+ T cells from PBMCs. Source of these receptors: a man in his forties or fifties in good health and CMV-seronegative.

CDR3 region: CASKLLGAGGYEQYF. DNA for the CDR3: TGTGCCAGCAAGTTATTGGGGGCGGGCGGCTACGAGCAGTACTTC. The V gene is TRBV6-5, the J gene TRBJ2-7; tentative D call: TRBD1 (6 bases). This CDR3 spans 15 amino acids. The germline V gene has CDR1 MNHEY and CDR2 SVGAGI. The V end was cut by 7 bases, the J end by 3 bases, with 19 bases between.

The chain joins TRBV11-2 to TRBJ1-4, with D possibly TRBD1 on 6 matching bases. The CDR3 sequence is 15 residues long. The V gene lost 3 bases and the J gene lost 8 bases, with 16 bases spanning the gap. Germline-derived CDR1 and CDR2 are SGHAT and FQNNGV. CDR3 region: CASSLYRGLREKLFF. CDR3 DNA: TGTGCCAGCAGCTTGTATAGGGGGTTACGAGAAAAACTGTTTTTT.

Worth noting for this clone: A read error may produce the germline difference seen at one junction end. V usage is TRBV6-1 and J usage is TRBJ2-7, with D perhaps given as TRBD1 or TRBD2 (5 bases each). Germline assignment: CDR1 MNHNS and CDR2 SASEGT. The CDR3 totals 14 residues. This chain's CDR3 is CASSAGTQGYKQYF. The CDR3, as DNA: TGTGCCAGCAGTGCCGGGACCCAGGGCTACAAGCAGTACTTC.

The rearrangement links TRBV4-3 to TRBJ1-2; D possibly corresponds to TRBD1 (5 bases). Trimming took 4 bases from V and 7 from J, leaving 16 bases between them. This CDR3 contains 14 residues. Germline loops: CDR1 LGHNA, CDR2 YSLEER. Here the CDR3 reads CASSPYLDGGGYTF. The CDR3 bases are TGCGCCAGCAGCCCATACTTAGACGGGGGTGGCTACACCTTC.

J is TRBJ1-1 and V is TRBV7-9; tentatively, D is TRBD1 (6 bases). This CDR3 comprises 15 residues. Per the germline V gene, CDR1 is SEHNR and CDR2 is FQNEAQ (reference sequence). Deletions cut 5 bases from V and 1 base from J, with 14 bases between. The CDR3 DNA sequence: TGTGCCAGCAGCCCGCCCCAGACAGGGAACACTGAAGCTTTCTTT. Translated: CASSPPQTGNTEAFF.

The V gene is TRBV7-8, the J gene TRBJ2-7, with a possible D match to TRBD1 (6 bases). Germline values: CDR1 SGHVS, CDR2 FQNEAQ. V gave up 5 bases and J gave up 7 bases, with 21 bases separating them. This CDR3 is built from 15 residues. The DNA of the CDR3 is TGTGCCAGCAGCCGTACAAGGTTAGGCGACAGGGAGCAGTACTTC. It encodes CASSRTRLGDREQYF.

V and J are TRBV15 and TRBJ1-5; 7 nucleotides agree with TRBD1. The CDR3 loop spans 14 amino acids. Germline V CDR1 and CDR2: LNHNV, YYDKDF (reference sequence). Unmatched junction bases numbered 10, after V lost 11 bases and J lost 3 bases. The chain's CDR3 is CAVTSGQLNQPQHF. CDR3 nucleotides: TGTGCCGTAACTTCGGGACAGCTCAATCAGCCCCAGCATTTT. The whole variable domain, filled in from reference TRBV15 and TRBJ1-5, reads DAMVIQNPRYQVTQFGKPVTLSCSQTLNHNVMYWYQQKSSQAPKLLFHYYDKDFNNEADTPDNFQSRRPNTSFCFLDIRSPGLGDTAMYLCAVTSGQLNQPQHFGDGTRLSIL.